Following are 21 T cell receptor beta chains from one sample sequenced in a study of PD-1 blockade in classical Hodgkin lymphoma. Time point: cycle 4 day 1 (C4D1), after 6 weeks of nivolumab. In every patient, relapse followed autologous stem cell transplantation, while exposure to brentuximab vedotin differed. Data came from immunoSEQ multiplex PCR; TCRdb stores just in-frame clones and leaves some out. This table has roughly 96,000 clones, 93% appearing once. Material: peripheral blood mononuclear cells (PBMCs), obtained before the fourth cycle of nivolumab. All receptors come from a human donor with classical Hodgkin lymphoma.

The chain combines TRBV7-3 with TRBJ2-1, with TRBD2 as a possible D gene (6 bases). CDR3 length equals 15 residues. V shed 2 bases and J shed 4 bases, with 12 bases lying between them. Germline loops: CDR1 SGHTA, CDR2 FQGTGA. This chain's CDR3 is CASSLGGGTYNEQFF. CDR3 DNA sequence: TGTGCCAGCAGCTTAGGAGGAGGGACGTACAATGAGCAGTTCTTC.

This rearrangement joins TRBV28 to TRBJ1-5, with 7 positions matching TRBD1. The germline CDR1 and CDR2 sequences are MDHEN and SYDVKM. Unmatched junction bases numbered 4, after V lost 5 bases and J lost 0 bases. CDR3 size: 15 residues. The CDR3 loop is CASSATGRSNQPQHF. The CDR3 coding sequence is TGTGCCAGCAGTGCGACAGGGCGTAGCAATCAGCCCCAGCATTTT. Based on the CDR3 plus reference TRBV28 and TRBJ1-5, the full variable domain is DVKVTQSSRYLVKRTGEKVFLECVQDMDHENMFWYRQDPGLGLRLIYFSYDVKMKEKGDIPEGYSVSREKKERFSLILESASTNQTSMYLCASSATGRSNQPQHFGDGTRLSIL.

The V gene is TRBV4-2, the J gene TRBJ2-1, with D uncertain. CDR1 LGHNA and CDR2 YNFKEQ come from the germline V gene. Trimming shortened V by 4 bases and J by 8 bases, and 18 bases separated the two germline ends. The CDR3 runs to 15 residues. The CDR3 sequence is CASSPPLPIEDEQFF. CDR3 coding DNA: TGTGCCAGCAGCCCCCCATTACCAATAGAGGATGAGCAGTTCTTC.

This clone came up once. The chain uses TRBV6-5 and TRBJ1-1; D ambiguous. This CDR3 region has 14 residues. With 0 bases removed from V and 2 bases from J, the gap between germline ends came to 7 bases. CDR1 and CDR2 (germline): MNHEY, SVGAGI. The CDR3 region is CASSYSMYNTEAFF. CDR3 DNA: TGTGCCAGCAGTTACTCGATGTACAACACTGAAGCTTTCTTT.

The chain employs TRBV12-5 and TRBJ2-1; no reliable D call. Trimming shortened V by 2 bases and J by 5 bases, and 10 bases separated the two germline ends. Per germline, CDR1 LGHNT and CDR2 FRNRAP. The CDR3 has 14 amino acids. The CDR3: CASGLNALDNEQFF. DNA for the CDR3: TGTGCTAGTGGTTTGAATGCCCTGGACAATGAGCAGTTCTTC.

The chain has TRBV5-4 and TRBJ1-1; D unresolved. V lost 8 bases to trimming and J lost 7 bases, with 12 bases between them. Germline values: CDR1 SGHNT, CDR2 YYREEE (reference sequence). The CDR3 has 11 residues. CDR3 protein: CARNGWSEAFF. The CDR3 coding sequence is TGTGCCAGGAACGGGTGGAGTGAAGCTTTCTTT.

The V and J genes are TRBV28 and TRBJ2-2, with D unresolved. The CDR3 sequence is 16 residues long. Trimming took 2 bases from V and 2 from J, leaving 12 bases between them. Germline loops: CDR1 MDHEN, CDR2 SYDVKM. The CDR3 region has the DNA TGTGCCAGCAGTTTACCCTCCCCCGGTAACACCGGGGAGCTGTTTTTT. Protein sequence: CASSLPSPGNTGELFF.

The CDR3 nucleotides read TGTGCCAGCTCACCCTCCGAGAGGACCCAGTACTTC. Protein sequence: CASSPSERTQYF. The V gene is TRBV18, the J gene TRBJ2-5; D uncertain. V was trimmed by 3 bases and J by 7 bases, leaving 9 bases between them. Germline loops: CDR1 KGHSH, CDR2 LQKENI. This CDR3 has 12 residues.

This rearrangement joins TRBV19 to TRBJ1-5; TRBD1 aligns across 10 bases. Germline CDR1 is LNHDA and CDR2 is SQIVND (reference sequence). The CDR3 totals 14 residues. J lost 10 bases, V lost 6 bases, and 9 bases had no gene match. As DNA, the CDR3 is TGTGCCAGTAGAACGACAGGGGGCATCCTCCCCCAGCATTTT. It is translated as CASRTTGGILPQHF.

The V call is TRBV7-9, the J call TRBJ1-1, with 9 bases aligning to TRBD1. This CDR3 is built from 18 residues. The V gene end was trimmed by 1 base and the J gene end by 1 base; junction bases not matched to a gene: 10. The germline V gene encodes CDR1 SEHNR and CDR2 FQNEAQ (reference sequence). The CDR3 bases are TGTGCCAGCAGCTTAGTAGGGACAGGGTCGGGAACGAACACTGAAGCTTTCTTT. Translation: CASSLVGTGSGTNTEAFF.

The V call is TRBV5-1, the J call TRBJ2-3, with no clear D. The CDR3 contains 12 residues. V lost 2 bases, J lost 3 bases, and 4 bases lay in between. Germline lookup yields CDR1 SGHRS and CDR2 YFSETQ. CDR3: CASSLNTDTQYF. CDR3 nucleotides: TGCGCCAGCAGCTTAAATACAGATACGCAGTATTTT.

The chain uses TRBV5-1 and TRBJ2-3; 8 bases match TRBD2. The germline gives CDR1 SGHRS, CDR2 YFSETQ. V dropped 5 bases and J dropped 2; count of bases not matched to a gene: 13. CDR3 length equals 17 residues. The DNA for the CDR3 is TGCGCCAGCAGTTATGGGCTAGCGGGCGAAAACACAGATACGCAGTATTTT. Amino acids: CASSYGLAGENTDTQYF.

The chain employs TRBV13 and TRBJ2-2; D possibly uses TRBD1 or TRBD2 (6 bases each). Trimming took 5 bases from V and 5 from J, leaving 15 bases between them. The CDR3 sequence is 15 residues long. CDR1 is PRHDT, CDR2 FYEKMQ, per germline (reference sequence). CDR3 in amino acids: CASSPRGARTGELFF. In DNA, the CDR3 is TGTGCCAGCAGCCCGAGGGGGGCGAGGACCGGGGAGCTGTTTTTT.

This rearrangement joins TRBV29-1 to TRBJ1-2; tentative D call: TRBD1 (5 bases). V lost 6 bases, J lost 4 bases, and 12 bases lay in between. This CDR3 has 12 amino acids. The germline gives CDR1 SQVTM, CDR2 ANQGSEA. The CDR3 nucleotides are TGCAGCGTAGACGGGGGTGGCTATGGCTACACCTTC. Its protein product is CSVDGGGYGYTF.

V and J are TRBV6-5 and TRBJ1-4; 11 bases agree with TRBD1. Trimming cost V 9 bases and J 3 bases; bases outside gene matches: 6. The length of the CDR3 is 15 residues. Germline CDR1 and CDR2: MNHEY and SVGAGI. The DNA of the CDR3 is TGTGCCAGTCGGACAGGGGGCTTATCTAATGAAAAACTGTTTTTT. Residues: CASRTGGLSNEKLFF.

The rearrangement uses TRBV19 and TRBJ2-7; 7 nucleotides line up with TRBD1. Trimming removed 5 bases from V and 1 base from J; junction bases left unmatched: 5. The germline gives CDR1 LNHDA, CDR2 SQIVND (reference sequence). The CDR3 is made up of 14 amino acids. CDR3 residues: CASSLMTGSYEQYF. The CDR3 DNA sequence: TGTGCCAGTAGTCTCATGACAGGGTCCTACGAGCAGTACTTC.

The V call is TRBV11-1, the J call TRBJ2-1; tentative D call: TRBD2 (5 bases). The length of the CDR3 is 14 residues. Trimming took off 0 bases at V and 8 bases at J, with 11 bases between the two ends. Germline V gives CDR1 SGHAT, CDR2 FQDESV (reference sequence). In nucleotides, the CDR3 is TGTGCCAGCAGCTTAGCGGGGAGATTAGATGAGCAGTTCTTC. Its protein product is CASSLAGRLDEQFF.

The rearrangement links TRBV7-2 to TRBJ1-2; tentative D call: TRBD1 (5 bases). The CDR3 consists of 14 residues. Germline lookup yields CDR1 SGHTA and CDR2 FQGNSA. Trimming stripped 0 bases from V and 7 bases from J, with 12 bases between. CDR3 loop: CASSLAGQTRGYTF. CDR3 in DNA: TGTGCCAGCAGCTTAGCAGGACAAACACGTGGCTACACCTTC. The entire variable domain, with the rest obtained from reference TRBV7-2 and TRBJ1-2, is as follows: GAGVSQSPSNKVTEKGKDVELRCDPISGHTALYWYRQSLGQGLEFLIYFQGNSAPDKSGLPSDRFSAERTGGSVSTLTIQRTQQEDSAVYLCASSLAGQTRGYTFGSGTRLTVV.

CDR3 in amino acids: CASSLGREQYF. Written as DNA, the CDR3 is TGTGCCAGCAGCTTGGGTCGGGAGCAGTACTTC. The chain combines TRBV5-4 with TRBJ2-7; D is unclear. The CDR3 is 11 amino acids. CDR1 is SGHNT, CDR2 YYREEE, per germline (reference sequence). V lost 0 bases and J lost 7, with 5 bases in between.

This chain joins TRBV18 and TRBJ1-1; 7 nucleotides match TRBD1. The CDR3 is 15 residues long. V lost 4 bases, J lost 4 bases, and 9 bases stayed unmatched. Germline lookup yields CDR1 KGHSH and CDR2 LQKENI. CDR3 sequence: CASSRVTGASTEAFF. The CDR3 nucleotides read TGTGCCAGCTCACGCGTAACAGGGGCTAGCACTGAAGCTTTCTTT.

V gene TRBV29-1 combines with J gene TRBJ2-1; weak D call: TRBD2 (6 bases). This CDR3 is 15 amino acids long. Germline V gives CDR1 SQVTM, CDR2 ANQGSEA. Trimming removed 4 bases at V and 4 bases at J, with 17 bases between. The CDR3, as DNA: TGCAGCGTTGTTGGACGGGAGCCCTCTTACAATGAGCAGTTCTTC. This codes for CSVVGREPSYNEQFF.